This entry concerns a single T cell receptor (beta chain). The antigen is unknown. Between the trimmed V and J ends, which lost 6 bases and 1 base, there was a span of 16 bases. The CDR3 has 15 amino acids. The germline V gene has CDR1 SGHRS and CDR2 YFSETQ. This specimen belongs to a study of cytomegalovirus exposure and HLA in healthy donors. Whole-study results and caveats: Owing to their indistinguishability, certain V segments, notably TRBV6-2 and TRBV6-3, were excluded.

Researchers ran the PCR with 60 Vbeta and 13 Jbeta primers. Using immunoSEQ multiplex PCR, the repertoire was profiled, and TCRdb retains in-frame clones only, with some absent. The data contain hundreds of thousands of clones, more than 65% of them singletons. The TCR sequence derives from a young man in good health and CMV-seronegative. The sample was PBMCs. The chain joins TRBV5-1 to TRBJ1-1; D remains ambiguous. CDR3: CASTGVAGSNTEAFF. The CDR3 coding sequence is TGCGCCAGCACCGGGGTGGCAGGATCGAACACTGAAGCTTTCTTT.